This entry lists 8 T cell receptor beta chains sequenced from one sample in a study of shared clonotypes between healthy human individuals. The protocol was immunoSEQ multiplex PCR, while the TCRdb copy is restricted to in-frame clones and leaves out a portion. The sample lists 550,000 to 750,000 clones, nearly 97% occurring once. Naive CD8 populations comprised CD45RO-negative cells positively selected for CCR7, excluding terminally differentiated effector memory CD45RA+ cells. The sample was naive CD8+ T cells sorted from blood. These receptors were obtained from a woman aged 30 to 39 in good health.

Only one count was recorded for this clone. This chain links TRBV7-9 with TRBJ2-2; 8 bases agree with TRBD2. The CDR3 runs 17 residues. In germline, CDR1 is SEHNR, CDR2 FQNEAQ (reference sequence). Trimming cost V 3 bases and J 3 bases; bases outside gene matches: 9. The CDR3 DNA follows: TGTGCCAGCAGCTTCACCAGGGGTAGCGGGGACACCGGGGAGCTGTTTTTT. The encoded protein is CASSFTRGSGDTGELFF.

V usage is TRBV7-8 and J usage is TRBJ2-7; 7 nucleotides align to TRBD2. The CDR3 loop spans 15 amino acids. Trimming took 4 bases from V and 2 from J; bases not matched to a gene: 8. In germline, CDR1 is SGHVS, CDR2 FQNEAQ. CDR3 loop: CASSWEGYPPYEQYF. In DNA form, the CDR3 reads TGTGCCAGCAGCTGGGAGGGGTATCCCCCCTACGAGCAGTACTTC. Full variable domain (missing parts from reference TRBV7-8 and TRBJ2-7): GAGVSQSPRYKVAKRGQDVALRCDPISGHVSLFWYQQALGQGPEFLTYFQNEAQLDKSGLPSDRFFAERPEGSVSTLKIQRTQQEDSAVYLCASSWEGYPPYEQYFGPGTRLTVT.

V gene TRBV10-1 combines with J gene TRBJ1-3; perhaps TRBD1 as D (5 bases). CDR3 length: 15 residues. Between the trimmed V and J ends, which lost 6 bases and 4 bases, there was a span of 16 bases. Per germline, CDR1 WNHNN and CDR2 SYGVQD (reference sequence). The CDR3, as DNA: TGCGCCAGCAGCGCCTCAAGGGGATCGGGAAACACCATATATTTT. Amino acid sequence: CASSASRGSGNTIYF.

This chain joins TRBV14 and TRBJ2-7; D is uncertain. V lost 5 bases, J lost 3 bases, and 8 bases lay in between. This CDR3 contains 12 residues. The germline CDR1 and CDR2 sequences are SGHDN and FVKESK. The chain's CDR3 is CASSSYGYEQYF. As DNA, the CDR3 is TGTGCCAGCAGCTCGTATGGCTACGAGCAGTACTTC.

The rearrangement joins TRBV19 to TRBJ1-1, with a weak D call TRBD1 (6 bases). Germline assignment: CDR1 LNHDA and CDR2 SQIVND (reference sequence). The V gene lost 9 bases and the J gene lost 1 base, with 9 bases spanning the gap. CDR3 length: 12 residues. The CDR3 reads CASLGGNTEAFF. The CDR3, as DNA: TGTGCCAGCCTAGGGGGGAACACTGAAGCTTTCTTT.

The genes are TRBV7-2 and TRBJ1-6; 9 bases agree with TRBD1. Per the germline V gene, CDR1 is SGHTA and CDR2 is FQGNSA. CDR3 length equals 18 residues. The V gene end was trimmed by 4 bases and the J gene end by 8 bases; junction bases not matched to a gene: 15. DNA of the CDR3: TGTGCCAGCAGCTCATACCAGGGACAGGGATTTTTGGATTCACCCCTCCACTTT. As protein: CASSSYQGQGFLDSPLHF. Filled out from reference TRBV7-2 and TRBJ1-6, the complete variable domain reads GAGVSQSPSNKVTEKGKDVELRCDPISGHTALYWYRQSLGQGLEFLIYFQGNSAPDKSGLPSDRFSAERTGGSVSTLTIQRTQQEDSAVYLCASSSYQGQGFLDSPLHFGNGTRLTVT.

The rearrangement joins TRBV5-6 to TRBJ2-1, with D uncertain. Trimming cost V 2 bases and J 0 bases, with 9 bases left between them. Per germline, CDR1 SGHDT and CDR2 YYEEEE. CDR3 length: 15 residues. CDR3 sequence reads: CASSLGWYSYNEQFF. As DNA, the CDR3 is TGTGCCAGCAGCTTAGGTTGGTACTCCTACAATGAGCAGTTCTTC.

V and J are TRBV28 and TRBJ1-1; D is ambiguous. The CDR3 totals 11 residues. Per germline, CDR1 MDHEN and CDR2 SYDVKM. With 6 bases removed from V and 5 bases from J, the gap between germline ends came to 7 bases. CDR3 coding DNA: TGTGCCAGCAGCCTAATTACTGAAGCTTTCTTT. This gives the protein CASSLITEAFF. The variable domain in full, with the rest retrieved from reference TRBV28 and TRBJ1-1, is DVKVTQSSRYLVKRTGEKVFLECVQDMDHENMFWYRQDPGLGLRLIYFSYDVKMKEKGDIPEGYSVSREKKERFSLILESASTNQTSMYLCASSLITEAFFGQGTRLTVV.